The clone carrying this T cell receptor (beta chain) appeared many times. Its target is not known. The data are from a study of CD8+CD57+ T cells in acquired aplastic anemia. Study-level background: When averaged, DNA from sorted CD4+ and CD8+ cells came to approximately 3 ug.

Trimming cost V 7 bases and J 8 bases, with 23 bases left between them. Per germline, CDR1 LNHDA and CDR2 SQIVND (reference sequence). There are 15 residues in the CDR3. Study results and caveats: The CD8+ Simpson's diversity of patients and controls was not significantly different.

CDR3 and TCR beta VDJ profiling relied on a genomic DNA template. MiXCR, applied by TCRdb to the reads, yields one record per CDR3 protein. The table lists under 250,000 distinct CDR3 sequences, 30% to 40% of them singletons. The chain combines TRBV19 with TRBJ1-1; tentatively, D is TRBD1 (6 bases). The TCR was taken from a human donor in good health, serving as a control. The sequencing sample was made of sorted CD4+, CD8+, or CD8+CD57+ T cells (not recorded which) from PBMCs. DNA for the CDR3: TGTGCCAGTAAGTCGATTGGCACGTTGGGGACAGAAGCTTTCTTT. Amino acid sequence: CASKSIGTLGTEAFF. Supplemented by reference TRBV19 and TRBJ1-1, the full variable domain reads DGGITQSPKYLFRKEGQNVTLSCEQNLNHDAMYWYRQDPGQGLRLIYYSQIVNDFQKGDIAEGYSVSREKKESFPLTVTSAQKNPTAFYLCASKSIGTLGTEAFFGQGTRLTVV.